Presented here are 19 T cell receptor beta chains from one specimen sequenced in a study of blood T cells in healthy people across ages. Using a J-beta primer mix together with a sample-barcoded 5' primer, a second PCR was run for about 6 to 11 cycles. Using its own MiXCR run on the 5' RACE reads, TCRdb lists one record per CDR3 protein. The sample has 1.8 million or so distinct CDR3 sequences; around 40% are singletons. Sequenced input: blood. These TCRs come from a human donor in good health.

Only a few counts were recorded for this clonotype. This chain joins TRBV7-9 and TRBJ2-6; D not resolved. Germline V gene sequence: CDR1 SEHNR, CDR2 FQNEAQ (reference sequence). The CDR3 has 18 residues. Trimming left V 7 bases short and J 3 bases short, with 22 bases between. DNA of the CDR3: TGTGCCAGCAATATTGCAGGCCGTGAGTTGTTTGGGGCCAACGTCCTGACTTTC. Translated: CASNIAGRELFGANVLTF.

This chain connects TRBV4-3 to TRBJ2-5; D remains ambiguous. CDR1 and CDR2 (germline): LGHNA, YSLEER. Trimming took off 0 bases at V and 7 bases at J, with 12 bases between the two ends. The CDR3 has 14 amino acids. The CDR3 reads CASSQDLTSRTQYF. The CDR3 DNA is TGCGCCAGCAGCCAAGATCTAACCAGTCGGACCCAGTACTTC.

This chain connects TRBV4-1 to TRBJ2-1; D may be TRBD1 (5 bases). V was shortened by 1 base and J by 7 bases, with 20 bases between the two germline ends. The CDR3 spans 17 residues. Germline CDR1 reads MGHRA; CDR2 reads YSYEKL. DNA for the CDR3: TGCGCCAGCAGCCAAGGTGCCTTGGGCGCCCCAGGGAATGAGCAGTTCTTC. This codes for CASSQGALGAPGNEQFF.

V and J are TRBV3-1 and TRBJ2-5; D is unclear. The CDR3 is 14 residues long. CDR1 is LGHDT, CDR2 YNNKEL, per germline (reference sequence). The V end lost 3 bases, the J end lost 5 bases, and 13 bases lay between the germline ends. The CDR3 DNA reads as TGTGCCAGCAGCCATGGTACTCCCCCGGAGACCCAGTACTTC. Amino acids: CASSHGTPPETQYF.

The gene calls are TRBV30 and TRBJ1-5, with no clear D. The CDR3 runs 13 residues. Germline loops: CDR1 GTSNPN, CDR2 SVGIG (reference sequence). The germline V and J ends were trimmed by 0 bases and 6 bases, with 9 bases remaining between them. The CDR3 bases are TGTGCCTGGAGTGTACAGAGATCTCAGCCCCAGCATTTT. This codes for CAWSVQRSQPQHF.

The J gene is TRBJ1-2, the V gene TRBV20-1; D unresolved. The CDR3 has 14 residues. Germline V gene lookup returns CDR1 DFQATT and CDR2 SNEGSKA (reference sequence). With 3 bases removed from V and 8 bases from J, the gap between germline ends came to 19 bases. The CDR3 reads CSARDETSSRGYTF. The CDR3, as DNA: TGCAGTGCTAGGGACGAGACAAGCTCGAGGGGCTACACCTTC.

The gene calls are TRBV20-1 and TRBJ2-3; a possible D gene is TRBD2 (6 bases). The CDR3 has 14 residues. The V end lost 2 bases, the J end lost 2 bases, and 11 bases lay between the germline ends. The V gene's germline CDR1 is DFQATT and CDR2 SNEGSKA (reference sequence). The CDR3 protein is CSARIAANTDTQYF. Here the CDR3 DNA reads TGCAGTGCTAGAATAGCGGCGAACACAGATACGCAGTATTTT.

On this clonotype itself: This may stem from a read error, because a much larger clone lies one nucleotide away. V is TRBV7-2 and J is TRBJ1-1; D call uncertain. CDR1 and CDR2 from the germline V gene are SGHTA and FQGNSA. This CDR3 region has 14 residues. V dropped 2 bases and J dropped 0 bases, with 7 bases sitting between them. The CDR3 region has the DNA TGTGCCAGCAGCTTATTCGGGGTGAACACTGAAGCTTTCTTT. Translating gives CASSLFGVNTEAFF. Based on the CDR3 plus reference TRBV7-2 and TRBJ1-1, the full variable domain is GAGVSQSPSNKVTEKGKDVELRCDPISGHTALYWYRQSLGQGLEFLIYFQGNSAPDKSGLPSDRFSAERTGGSVSTLTIQRTQQEDSAVYLCASSLFGVNTEAFFGQGTRLTVV.

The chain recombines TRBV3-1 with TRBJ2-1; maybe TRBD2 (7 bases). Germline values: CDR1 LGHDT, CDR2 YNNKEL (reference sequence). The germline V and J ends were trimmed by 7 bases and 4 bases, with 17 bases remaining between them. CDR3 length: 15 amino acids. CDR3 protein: CASTSTRGGYNEQFF. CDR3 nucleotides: TGTGCCAGCACCTCGACTAGGGGGGGTTACAATGAGCAGTTCTTC.

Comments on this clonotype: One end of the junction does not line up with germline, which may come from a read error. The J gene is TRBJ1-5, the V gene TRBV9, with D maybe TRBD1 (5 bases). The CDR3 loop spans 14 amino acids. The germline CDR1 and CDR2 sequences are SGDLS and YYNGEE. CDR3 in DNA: TGTGCCGGCAGCGTAGAGGCAGGGTATCAGCCCCAGCATTTT. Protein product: CAGSVEAGYQPQHF. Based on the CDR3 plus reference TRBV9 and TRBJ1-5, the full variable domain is DSGVTQTPKHLITATGQRVTLRCSPRSGDLSVYWYQQSLDQGLQFLIQYYNGEERAKGNILERFSAQQFPDLHSELNLSSLELGDSALYFCAGSVEAGYQPQHFGDGTRLSIL.

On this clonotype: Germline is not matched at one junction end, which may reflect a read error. The CDR3 DNA reads TGTGCTAGCAGAGGACAGTCAGGCACTAATGAAAAACTGTTTTTT. As protein: CASRGQSGTNEKLFF. V gene TRBV2 combines with J gene TRBJ1-4; D might be TRBD1 (6 bases). Germline-derived CDR1 and CDR2 are SNHLY and FYNNEI. This CDR3 has 15 amino acids. Supplemented by reference TRBV2 and TRBJ1-4, the full variable domain reads EPEVTQTPSHQVTQMGQEVILRCVPISNHLYFYWYRQILGQKVEFLVSFYNNEISEKSEIFDDQFSVERPDGSNFTLKIRSTKLEDSAMYFCASRGQSGTNEKLFFGSGTQLSVL.

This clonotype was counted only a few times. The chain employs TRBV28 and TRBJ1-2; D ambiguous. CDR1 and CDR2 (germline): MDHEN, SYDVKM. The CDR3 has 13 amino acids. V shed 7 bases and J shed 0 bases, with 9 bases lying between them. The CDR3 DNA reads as TGTGCCAGCATCGGGGATTCTAACTATGGCTACACCTTC. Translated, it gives CASIGDSNYGYTF.

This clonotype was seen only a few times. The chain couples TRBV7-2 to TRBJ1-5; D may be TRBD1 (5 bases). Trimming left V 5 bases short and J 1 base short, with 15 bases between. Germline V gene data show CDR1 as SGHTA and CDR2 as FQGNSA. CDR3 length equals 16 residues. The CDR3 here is CASSPPGGFSNQPQHF. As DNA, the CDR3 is TGTGCCAGCAGCCCCCCCGGGGGGTTCAGCAATCAGCCCCAGCATTTT.

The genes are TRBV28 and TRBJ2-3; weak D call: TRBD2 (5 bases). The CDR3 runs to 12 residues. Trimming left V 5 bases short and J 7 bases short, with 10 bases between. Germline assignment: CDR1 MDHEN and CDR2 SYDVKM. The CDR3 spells CASSLLAYTQYF. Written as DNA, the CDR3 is TGTGCCAGCAGTCTGCTAGCTTATACGCAGTATTTT.

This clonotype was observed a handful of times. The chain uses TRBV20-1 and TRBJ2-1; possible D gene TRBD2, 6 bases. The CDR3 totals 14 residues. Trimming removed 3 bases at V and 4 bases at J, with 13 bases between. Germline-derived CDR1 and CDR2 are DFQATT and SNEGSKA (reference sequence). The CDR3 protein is CSARTRGQYNEQFF. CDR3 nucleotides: TGCAGTGCTAGGACTAGAGGACAATACAATGAGCAGTTCTTC.

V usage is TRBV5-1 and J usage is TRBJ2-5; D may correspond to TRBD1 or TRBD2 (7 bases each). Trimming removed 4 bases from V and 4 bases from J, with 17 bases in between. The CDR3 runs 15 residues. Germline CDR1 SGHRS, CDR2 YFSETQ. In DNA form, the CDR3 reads TGCGCCAGCAGCACCCAGGGGGGGGGAGGAGAGACCCAGTACTTC. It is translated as CASSTQGGGGETQYF.

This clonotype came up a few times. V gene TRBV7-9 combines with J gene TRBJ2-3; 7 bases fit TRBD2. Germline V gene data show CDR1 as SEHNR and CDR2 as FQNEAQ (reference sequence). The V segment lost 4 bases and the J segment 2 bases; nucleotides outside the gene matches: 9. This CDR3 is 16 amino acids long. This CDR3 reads CASSSREGGATDTQYF. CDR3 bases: TGTGCCAGCAGCTCTAGAGAGGGAGGGGCCACAGATACGCAGTATTTT.

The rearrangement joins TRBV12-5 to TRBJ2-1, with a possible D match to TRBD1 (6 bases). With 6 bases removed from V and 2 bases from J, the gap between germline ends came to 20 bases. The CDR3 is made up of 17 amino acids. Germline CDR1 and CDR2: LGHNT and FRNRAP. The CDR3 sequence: CASGPPNRDNTYNEQFF. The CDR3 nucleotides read TGTGCTAGTGGCCCCCCTAACCGGGACAATACCTACAATGAGCAGTTCTTC.

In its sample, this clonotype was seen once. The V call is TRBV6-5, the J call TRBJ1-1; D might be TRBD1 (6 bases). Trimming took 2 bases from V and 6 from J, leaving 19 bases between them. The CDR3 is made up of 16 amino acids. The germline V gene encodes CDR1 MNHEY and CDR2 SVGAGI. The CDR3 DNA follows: TGTGCCAGCAGTTACGGCGGAGGGGGGGGTTTGGCTGAAGCTTTCTTT. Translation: CASSYGGGGGLAEAFF.